The clone carrying this T cell receptor beta chain was observed a handful of times. What it recognizes is unknown. Investigators took approximately 9.4 milliliters of peripheral blood from every donor. For the second PCR, which ran for roughly 7 to 11 cycles, a sample-barcoded 5' primer and a J-beta primer mix were used. Via MiXCR, TCRdb re-called the 5' RACE reads, giving one row per CDR3 protein. The sample holds around 940,000 distinct CDR3 sequences; roughly half are singletons and the top ten take over 20%. The entry originates in a study of blood T cells in healthy people across ages. The germline V gene encodes CDR1 DFQATT and CDR2 SNEGSKA (reference sequence). Trimming left V 0 bases short and J 1 base short, with 12 bases between. The CDR3 totals 15 residues. Overall study results and limits: In long-lived donors, naive CD4+ cell counts and diversity exceeded those of aged donors.

The sample taken for sequencing was blood. The V call is TRBV20-1, the J call TRBJ1-2; perhaps TRBD1 as D (5 bases). This receptor was obtained from a woman aged 60-70 years in good health. The CDR3 nucleotides read TGCAGTGCTAGAGATCTCCGACAGAGTAACTATGGCTACACCTTC. Its translation is CSARDLRQSNYGYTF.